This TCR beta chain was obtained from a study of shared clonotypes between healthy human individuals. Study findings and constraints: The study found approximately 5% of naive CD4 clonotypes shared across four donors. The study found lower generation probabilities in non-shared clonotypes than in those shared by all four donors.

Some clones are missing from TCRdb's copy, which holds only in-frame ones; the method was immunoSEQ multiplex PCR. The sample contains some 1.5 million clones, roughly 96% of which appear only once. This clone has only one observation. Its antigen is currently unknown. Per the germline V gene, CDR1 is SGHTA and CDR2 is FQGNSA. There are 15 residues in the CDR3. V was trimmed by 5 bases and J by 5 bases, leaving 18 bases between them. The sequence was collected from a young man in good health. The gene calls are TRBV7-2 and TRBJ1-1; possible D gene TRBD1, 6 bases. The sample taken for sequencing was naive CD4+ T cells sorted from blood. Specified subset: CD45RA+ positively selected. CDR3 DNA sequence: TGTGCCAGCAGCCCCCGTGAGGGGGTAGGGACTGAAGCTTTCTTT. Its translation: CASSPREGVGTEAFF.